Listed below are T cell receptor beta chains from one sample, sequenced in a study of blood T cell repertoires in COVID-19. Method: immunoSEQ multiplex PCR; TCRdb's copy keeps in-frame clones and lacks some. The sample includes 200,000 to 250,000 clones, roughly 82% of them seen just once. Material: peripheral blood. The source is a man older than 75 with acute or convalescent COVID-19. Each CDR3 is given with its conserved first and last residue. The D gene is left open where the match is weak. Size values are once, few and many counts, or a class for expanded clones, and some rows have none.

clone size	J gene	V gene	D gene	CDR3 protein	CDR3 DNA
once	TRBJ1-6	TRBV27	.	CASSSGSDNSPLHF	TGTGCCAGCAGTTCAGGCAGTGATAATTCACCCCTCCACTTT
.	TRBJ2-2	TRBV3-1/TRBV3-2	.	CASSQDHGGPGELFF	TGTGCCAGCAGCCAAGATCACGGAGGGCCCGGGGAGCTGTTTTTT
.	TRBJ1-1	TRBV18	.	CASSSNRDTEAFF	TGTGCCAGCTCATCCAACAGAGACACTGAAGCTTTCTTT
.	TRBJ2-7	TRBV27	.	CASSLGAGPPYEQYF	TGTGCCAGCAGTTTAGGTGCGGGCCCCCCCTACGAGCAGTACTTC
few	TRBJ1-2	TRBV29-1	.	CSVVLGSDMAYGYTF	TGCAGCGTTGTATTGGGGAGTGACATGGCCTATGGCTACACCTTC
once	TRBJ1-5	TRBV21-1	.	CASSKDEGQDQPQHF	TGTGCCAGCAGCAAAGACGAGGGACAGGATCAGCCCCAGCATTTT
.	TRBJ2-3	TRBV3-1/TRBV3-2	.	CASSQGQGTDTQYF	TGTGCCAGCAGCCAAGGTCAGGGCACAGATACGCAGTATTTT
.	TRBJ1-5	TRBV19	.	CASSSRIGNQPQHF	TGTGCCAGTAGTTCCAGGATCGGCAATCAGCCCCAGCATTTT
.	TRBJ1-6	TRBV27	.	CAAAGFPISYNSPLHF	TGTGCTGCGGCTGGGTTCCCCATCTCCTATAATTCACCCCTCCACTTT
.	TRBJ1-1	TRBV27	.	CASSSAGNTEAFF	TGTGCCAGCAGTTCGGCAGGGAACACTGAAGCTTTCTTT
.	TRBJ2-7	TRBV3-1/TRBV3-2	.	CASSPDGDYEQYF	TGTGCCAGCAGCCCTGACGGGGACTACGAGCAGTACTTC
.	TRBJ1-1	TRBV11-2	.	CASSLEGVGAEAFF	TGTGCCAGCAGCTTAGAAGGGGTTGGGGCTGAAGCTTTCTTT
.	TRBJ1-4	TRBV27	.	CASGPLSNEKLFF	TGTGCCAGCGGTCCTCTTAGTAATGAAAAACTGTTTTTT
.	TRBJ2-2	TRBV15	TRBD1	CATSRGSGTGELFF	TGTGCCACTTCCAGGGGGAGTGGAACCGGGGAGCTGTTTTTT
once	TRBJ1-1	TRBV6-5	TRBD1	CASSRRTGATEAFF	TGTGCCAGCAGTCGTCGGACAGGGGCCACTGAAGCTTTCTTT
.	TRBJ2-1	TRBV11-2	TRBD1	CASSPGQGPEGEQFF	TGTGCCAGCAGCCCGGGACAGGGGCCCGAGGGGGAGCAGTTCTTC
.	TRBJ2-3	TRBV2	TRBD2	CASSLRTSGNTDTQYF	TGTGCCAGCAGTCTAAGGACTAGCGGGAACACAGATACGCAGTATTTT
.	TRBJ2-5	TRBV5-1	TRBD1	CASSLQGARETQYF	TGCGCCAGCAGCCTCCAGGGGGCTAGGGAGACCCAGTACTTC
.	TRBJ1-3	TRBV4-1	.	CASSQPGASSGNTIYF	TGCGCCAGCAGCCAACCAGGGGCTAGCTCTGGAAACACCATATATTTT
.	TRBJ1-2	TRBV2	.	CASRQTGARGYTF	TGTGCCAGCAGGCAAACAGGAGCTCGGGGCTACACCTTC
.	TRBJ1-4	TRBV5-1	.	CASGEGIVRANEKLFF	TGCGCCAGCGGAGAAGGCATAGTCAGGGCTAATGAAAAACTGTTTTTT
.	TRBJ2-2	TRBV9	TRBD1	CASSARGQEFTGELFF	TGTGCCAGCAGCGCCCGGGGACAGGAATTCACCGGGGAGCTGTTTTTT
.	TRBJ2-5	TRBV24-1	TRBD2	CATSDGGGVQETQYF	TGTGCCACCAGTGACGGGGGGGGAGTCCAAGAGACCCAGTACTTC
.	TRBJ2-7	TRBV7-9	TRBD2	CASSLTSGGRGYEQYF	TGTGCCAGCAGCTTAACTAGCGGGGGACGCGGGTACGAGCAGTACTTC
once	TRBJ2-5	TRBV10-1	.	CASSESPEQETQYF	TGCGCCAGCAGTGAGTCGCCTGAGCAAGAGACCCAGTACTTC
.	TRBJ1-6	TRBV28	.	CASSSYQRSSPLHF	TGTGCCAGCAGTTCTTACCAGAGGAGTTCACCCCTCCACTTT
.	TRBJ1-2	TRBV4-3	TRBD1	CASSQEEGAGYGYTF	TGCGCCAGCAGCCAAGAGGAGGGGGCGGGCTATGGCTACACCTTC
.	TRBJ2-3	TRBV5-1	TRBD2	CASSLGLAGVGRDTQYF	TGCGCCAGCAGCTTAGGACTAGCGGGAGTGGGACGAGATACGCAGTATTTT
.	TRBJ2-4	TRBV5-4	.	CASSSGTGLHLAKNIQYF	TGTGCCAGCAGCTCGGGGACTGGGCTGCATTTAGCCAAAAACATTCAGTACTTC
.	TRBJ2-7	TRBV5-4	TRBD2	CASSQTSGDYEQYF	TGTGCCAGCAGCCAAACTAGCGGGGACTACGAGCAGTACTTC
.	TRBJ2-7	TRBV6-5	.	CASSLMGRGEQYF	TGTGCCAGCAGCCTGATGGGCCGGGGCGAGCAGTACTTC
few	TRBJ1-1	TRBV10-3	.	CAISLDSEAFF	TGTGCCATCAGCCTTGACAGCGAAGCTTTCTTT
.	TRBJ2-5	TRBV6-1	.	CASSEGGGRETQYF	TGTGCCAGCAGTGAAGGCGGGGGCAGGGAGACCCAGTACTTC
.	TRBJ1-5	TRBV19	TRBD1	CASRPWDSKNQPQHF	TGTGCCAGTAGACCCTGGGACAGCAAAAATCAGCCCCAGCATTTT
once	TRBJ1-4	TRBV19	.	CASSRRTIEREKLFF	TGTGCCAGTAGTCGCCGGACTATCGAACGTGAAAAACTGTTTTTT
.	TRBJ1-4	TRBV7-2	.	CASSPDRGSKLFF	TGTGCCAGCAGCCCGGATAGGGGAAGCAAACTGTTTTTT
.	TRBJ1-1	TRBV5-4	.	CASSLGQRGTEAFF	TGTGCCAGCAGCTTGGGACAAAGGGGGACTGAAGCTTTCTTT
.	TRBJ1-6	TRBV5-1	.	CASSLRGSSYNSPLHF	TGCGCCAGCAGCTTGAGGGGGAGCTCCTATAATTCACCCCTCCACTTT
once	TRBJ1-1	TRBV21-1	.	CAIRLGDRREAFF	TGTGCCATCCGCTTGGGGGACAGGCGAGAAGCTTTCTTT
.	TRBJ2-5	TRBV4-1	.	CASTLSRGTEETQYF	TGCGCCAGCACCCTAAGCCGCGGGACCGAAGAGACCCAGTACTTC
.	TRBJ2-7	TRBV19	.	CASSIKLQGSYEQYF	TGTGCCAGTAGTATAAAGCTCCAGGGGTCCTACGAGCAGTACTTC
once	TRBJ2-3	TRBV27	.	CASSLSRTSTDTQYF	TGTGCCAGCAGTTTATCAAGAACTAGCACAGATACGCAGTATTTT
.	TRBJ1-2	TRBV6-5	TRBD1	CASSYGTGWNYGYTF	TGTGCCAGCAGTTACGGGACAGGGTGGAACTATGGCTACACCTTC
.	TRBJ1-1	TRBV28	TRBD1	CASIEQGAVTEAFF	TGTGCCAGCATTGAACAGGGGGCGGTGACTGAAGCTTTCTTT
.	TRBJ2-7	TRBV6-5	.	CASTIQGSGYEQYF	TGTGCCAGCACAATCCAGGGATCTGGCTACGAGCAGTACTTC
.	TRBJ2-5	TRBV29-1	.	CSVIPRGETQYF	TGCAGCGTTATACCGAGAGGAGAGACCCAGTACTTC
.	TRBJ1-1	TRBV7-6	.	CASSLESPPSEAFF	TGTGCCAGCAGCTTAGAGAGTCCGCCTAGTGAAGCTTTCTTT
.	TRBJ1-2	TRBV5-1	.	CASSPQGTYGYTF	TGCGCCAGCAGCCCACAGGGTACCTATGGCTACACCTTC
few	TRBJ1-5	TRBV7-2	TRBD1	CASSSRGTGWNQPQHF	TGTGCCAGCAGCTCCCGGGGGACAGGGTGGAATCAGCCCCAGCATTTT
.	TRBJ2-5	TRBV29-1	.	CSVVPQNQETQYF	TGCAGCGTTGTTCCACAAAACCAAGAGACCCAGTACTTC
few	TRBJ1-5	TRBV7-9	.	CASSPGYGESQPQHF	TGTGCCAGCAGCCCGGGATATGGGGAGAGTCAGCCCCAGCATTTT
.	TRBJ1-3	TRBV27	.	CASSLNRDFSGNTIYF	TGTGCCAGCAGTTTAAACAGGGATTTCTCTGGAAACACCATATATTTT
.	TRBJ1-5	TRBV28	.	CASSRSYSNQPQHF	TGTGCCAGCAGTCGGTCTTATAGCAATCAGCCCCAGCATTTT